What follows is one TCR beta chain and its context. Its antigen is unidentified. These data originate in a study of blood T cells in healthy people across ages. A second about 7 to 12 cycle PCR used barcoded and J-beta primers. TCRdb called the 5' RACE reads again in MiXCR, with one record for every CDR3 protein. The sample holds about 560,000 distinct CDR3 sequences, about 27% seen once. Study-level points and caveats: Older individuals had lower TCR beta diversity per million T cells (the decline was roughly linear).

Germline lookup yields CDR1 SGDLS and CDR2 YYNGEE. The CDR3 has 14 residues. The data also belong to a second study, concerning T cells of mothers and their children.

V usage is TRBV9 and J usage is TRBJ2-5, with 9 bases that match TRBD1. The last part of the DNA fits TRBJ2-7 better; the J call may be wrong. The clonotype comes from a boy under 10 years old in good health. Material for sequencing was blood. CDR3 in DNA: TGTGCCAGCAGCAAGGGACAGGGACCCTACGAGCAGTACTTC. It translates to CASSKGQGPYEQYF.